A selection of T cell receptor beta chains follows, all from one sample in a study of cytomegalovirus exposure and HLA in healthy donors. Profiling relied on immunoSEQ multiplex PCR, and the TCRdb table lists in-frame clones only, not all of them. The sample carries about 120,000 clones, 75% to 85% recorded once. The sample taken for sequencing was PBMCs. These TCRs come from a female donor in good health and CMV-seropositive. Both conserved end residues are part of each CDR3. The order of the fields is J gene, clone size, V gene, D gene, CDR3 protein, CDR3 DNA. D genes are given only for firm matches. Not all rows give a size; the values are once, few, many and, for expanded clones, a class.

J: TRBJ2-2; size: .; V: TRBV5-1; D: TRBD2; CDR3: CASSPGLTNTGELFF; DNA: TGCGCCAGCAGTCCGGGACTAACGAACACCGGGGAGCTGTTTTTT
J: TRBJ1-2; size: .; V: TRBV10-3; D: .; CDR3: CAISDIPNYGYTF; DNA: TGTGCCATCAGTGACATCCCTAACTATGGCTACACCTTC
J: TRBJ2-5; size: .; V: TRBV27; D: TRBD2; CDR3: CASSPGTSGGWETQYF; DNA: TGTGCCAGCAGCCCAGGGACTAGCGGGGGTTGGGAGACCCAGTACTTC
J: TRBJ2-7; size: .; V: TRBV4-2; D: .; CDR3: CASSHRDEQYF; DNA: TGTGCCAGCAGCCACCGGGACGAGCAGTACTTC
J: TRBJ2-1; size: .; V: TRBV30; D: .; CDR3: CAWSSGGSSYNEQFF; DNA: TGTGCCTGGAGTAGTGGGGGGAGCTCCTACAATGAGCAGTTCTTC
J: TRBJ2-2; size: .; V: TRBV7-9; D: .; CDR3: CASSLERTANTGELFF; DNA: TGTGCCAGCAGCTTAGAAAGGACAGCTAACACCGGGGAGCTGTTTTTT
J: TRBJ2-6; size: .; V: TRBV19; D: TRBD1; CDR3: CASSEGGGGANVLTF; DNA: TGTGCCAGTAGTGAAGGGGGCGGTGGGGCCAACGTCCTGACTTTC
J: TRBJ2-3; size: once; V: TRBV7-2; D: TRBD1; CDR3: CASSSQGARGDTQYF; DNA: TGTGCCAGCAGCTCCCAGGGGGCCCGGGGAGATACGCAGTATTTT
J: TRBJ1-6; size: .; V: TRBV27; D: TRBD1; CDR3: CASSTAQGGTFNSPLHF; DNA: TGTGCCAGCAGCACGGCCCAGGGGGGAACCTTTAATTCACCCCTCCACTTT
J: TRBJ2-1; size: .; V: TRBV7-9; D: .; CDR3: CASSPGRTGWDDEQFF; DNA: TGTGCCAGCAGCCCAGGGAGAACAGGGTGGGACGATGAGCAGTTCTTC
J: TRBJ2-7; size: .; V: TRBV19; D: TRBD1; CDR3: CASSPQGYGYEQYF; DNA: TGTGCCAGTAGCCCACAGGGGTACGGCTACGAGCAGTACTTC
J: TRBJ2-7; size: .; V: TRBV30; D: .; CDR3: CAWSVSGYEQYF; DNA: TGTGCCTGGAGTGTATCGGGGTACGAGCAGTACTTC
J: TRBJ1-1; size: .; V: TRBV6-1; D: .; CDR3: CASREVGNTEAFF; DNA: TGTGCCAGCAGGGAGGTGGGAAACACTGAAGCTTTCTTT
J: TRBJ2-3; size: .; V: TRBV6-1; D: .; CDR3: CATTIVGASDTQYF; DNA: TGTGCCACCACCATCGTGGGGGCGTCGGATACGCAGTATTTT
J: TRBJ2-1; size: few; V: TRBV4-1; D: .; CDR3: CASSQSSESYNEQFF; DNA: TGCGCCAGCAGTCAAAGTAGCGAATCTTACAATGAGCAGTTCTTC
J: TRBJ1-3; size: .; V: TRBV7-9; D: .; CDR3: CSSSETVGNTIYF; DNA: TGTTCCAGCAGCGAGACAGTTGGAAACACCATATATTTT
J: TRBJ2-7; size: .; V: TRBV29-1; D: .; CDR3: CSFGGTAPYEQYF; DNA: TGCAGCTTTGGGGGGACAGCTCCCTACGAGCAGTACTTC
J: TRBJ2-2; size: .; V: TRBV27; D: .; CDR3: CASSFTSQGELFF; DNA: TGTGCCAGCAGTTTCACCTCACAGGGGGAGCTGTTTTTT
J: TRBJ1-1; size: .; V: TRBV19; D: .; CDR3: CASSGGDAGNTEAFF; DNA: TGTGCCAGTAGTGGTGGTGACGCGGGCAACACTGAAGCTTTCTTT
J: TRBJ2-5; size: .; V: TRBV29-1; D: TRBD1; CDR3: CSAGQGKETQYF; DNA: TGCAGCGCCGGACAGGGAAAAGAGACCCAGTACTTC
J: TRBJ1-2; size: .; V: TRBV7-8; D: .; CDR3: CASSLEAAVGGYTF; DNA: TGTGCCAGCAGCTTAGAGGCGGCAGTTGGTGGCTACACCTTC
J: TRBJ1-1; size: .; V: TRBV2; D: TRBD1; CDR3: CATGALRQGTEAFF; DNA: TGTGCGACAGGGGCCCTTCGACAGGGCACTGAAGCTTTCTTT
J: TRBJ1-5; size: .; V: TRBV5-1; D: TRBD1; CDR3: CASSLEGARNQPQHF; DNA: TGCGCCAGCAGCTTGGAGGGGGCCCGCAATCAGCCCCAGCATTTT
J: TRBJ2-5; size: few; V: TRBV5-1; D: .; CDR3: CASSLAETQYF; DNA: TGCGCCAGCAGCTTGGCTGAGACCCAGTACTTC
J: TRBJ2-2; size: .; V: TRBV4-3; D: TRBD2; CDR3: CASSQEAGAGELFF; DNA: TGCGCCAGCAGCCAGGAAGCGGGGGCCGGGGAGCTGTTTTTT
J: TRBJ2-7; size: once; V: TRBV25-1; D: TRBD2; CDR3: CASSEYGTSRSYEQYF; DNA: TGTGCCAGCAGTGAATACGGGACTAGCCGTTCCTACGAGCAGTACTTC
J: TRBJ2-7; size: .; V: TRBV5-6; D: TRBD1; CDR3: CASSRTGAYEQYF; DNA: TGTGCCAGCAGCCGGACAGGGGCCTACGAGCAGTACTTC
J: TRBJ1-1; size: .; V: TRBV11-1; D: .; CDR3: CASSLSVSEAFF; DNA: TGTGCCAGCAGCTTGTCGGTCTCTGAAGCTTTCTTT
J: TRBJ1-5; size: .; V: TRBV13; D: .; CDR3: CASTRGRGNQPQHF; DNA: TGTGCCAGCACCAGGGGAAGGGGCAATCAGCCCCAGCATTTT
J: TRBJ2-7; size: .; V: TRBV7-9; D: .; CDR3: CASRPPLAQGIYEQYF; DNA: TGTGCCAGCAGACCTCCACTGGCACAGGGAATTTACGAGCAGTACTTC
J: TRBJ1-1; size: .; V: TRBV13; D: TRBD1; CDR3: CASSADRGLSTEAFF; DNA: TGTGCCAGCAGCGCCGACAGGGGGCTGAGTACTGAAGCTTTCTTT
J: TRBJ1-1; size: .; V: TRBV4-3; D: .; CDR3: CASSPSRGTEAFF; DNA: TGCGCCAGCAGCCCCTCCCGGGGCACTGAAGCTTTCTTT
J: TRBJ2-7; size: .; V: TRBV5-1; D: TRBD2; CDR3: CASSLGLAGSYEQYF; DNA: TGCGCCAGCAGCTTGGGACTAGCGGGCTCCTACGAGCAGTACTTC